This TCR beta chain came from a study of T cell responses to AZD1222 COVID-19 vaccine (dated by TCRdb to the early 2020s). For the study in its entirety: TCR sequencing covered fewer than 250 trial participants: 200 to 220 given two doses of AZD1222 and some 25 given two doses of MenACWY control vaccine. Trial participants were enrolled by age into subgroups of 18-55, 56-69 and 70-plus years, and around 150, 28 and 57 TCR-sequenced participants, respectively, were included in these subgroups.

Here is what the overall study found, with its caveats: After two AZD1222 doses, both the breadth and the depth of spike-specific TCRs were significantly higher than at day 0 and than in MenACWY recipients. Participants were mostly white British and included more females than males, and it was suggested by the authors that clonal diversity may have been underestimated. CD4 TCRs associated with the vaccine covered the entire spike protein, and the dominant responses were in regions 160-218 and 743-854. Because no day 14 peak-response samples were available, repertoires were characterized only after the peak T cell response. Reportedly, almost half of the unique spike-specific TCRs recognized epitopes lying outside the regions that are mutated in the B.1.351 and B.1.1.7 variants. Only six AZD1222 recipients were SARS-CoV-2 seropositive at baseline, limiting conclusions about previously exposed vaccinees. The 56-69-year group was small, and its depth increase did not reach significance, likely because of low power.

Reading the label with the study, this specimen's time point is: about 28 days (+/-7) after the second vaccine dose. Because spike-specific TCR depth and breadth did not differ between the two schedules, AZD1222 recipients who got a second dose at roughly 4 weeks were pooled with those who got a second dose at roughly 12 weeks. The vaccinee samples were drawn from two UK trials, COV001 and COV002, one of which was a single-blind randomized controlled phase 2/3 trial testing AZD1222 (ChAdOx1 nCoV-19) in healthy adults. Trial participant PBMC samples were collected at day 0 and day 28 after the second dose for TCRbeta chain sequencing. Trimming removed 5 bases from V and 0 bases from J, leaving 10 bases between the germline ends. Per the germline V gene (reference sequence), SEHNR is the CDR1 and FQNEAQ is the CDR2. Taken from cysteine to phenylalanine, the CDR3 has 14 residues. CDR3 DNA only is kept here, 42 bases in frame from base 1.

The CDR3 regions of human TCRbeta chains were analyzed by immunosequencing. As for the authors' bioinformatics: Repertoire TCRs were matched against a reference library of SARS-CoV-2-specific TCRs generated with the MIRA antigen-specificity platform. Breadth meant the fraction of unique TCRs that were SARS-CoV-2-associated, whereas depth meant the fraction of total T cells that were SARS-CoV-2-associated. Using the MIRA data, each spike-specific TCR was assigned both to the spike region to which the TCR was reactive and to a CD4 or CD8 class. Log10-transformed breadth and depth values were compared by one-way ANOVA with Sidak's multiple comparisons tests. This is the immuneACCESS table as TCRdb keeps it, with only in-frame sequences that have V and J called. A part of the clones is gone; compared with another copy, unresolved V genes explain less than half, and the rest is unexplained. V and J calls and clone size are copied from that table; D and trimming were computed from the DNA. Across this sample there are approximately 100,000 clones, with around 87% seen only once. The ten largest clones take up about 9.4% of the sample.

On this clone itself: Its antigen has not been determined. No qualities accompany the bases; no much larger clone lies one base away.

The sample here was peripheral blood, taken 28 days after the second AZD1222 dose. The chain joins TRBV7-9 to TRBJ1-2; TRBD1 is a weak D gene call, 6 bases matching. This clonotype was sampled from an adult who received the AZD1222 COVID-19 vaccine. CDR3 region: CASSPGDSNYGYTF. The bases are TGTGCCAGCAGCCCAGGGGATTCTAACTATGGCTACACCTTC.